A selection of T cell receptor beta chains follows, all from one sample in a study of long-term antiretroviral therapy in people with HIV. Repertoires were generated with immunoSEQ multiplex PCR, while TCRdb's copy carries only in-frame clones and drops some. This sample carries more than 15,000 clones, 75% to 85% of them seen once, and the ten largest clones take approximately 9%. The sample was unsorted PBMCs, taken 0.3 years after starting antiretroviral therapy. The origin of the receptors is a man younger than 30 with HIV. The CDR3 runs from the conserved cysteine through the conserved F or W. The order of the fields is CDR3 protein, CDR3 DNA, J gene, V gene, D gene, clone size. D genes are given only for firm matches. Size is omitted from some rows. Given values are once, few, many or a class for expanded clones.

cdr3_aa: CASSSRPPSGTEAFF
cdr3_nt: TGTGCCAGCAGTTCTCGTCCCCCGTCGGGCACTGAAGCTTTCTTT
j_call: TRBJ1-1
v_call: TRBV27
d_call: .
clone_size: .

cdr3_aa: CASSFTGVGYTF
cdr3_nt: TGTGCCAGCAGTTTCACAGGGGTTGGCTACACCTTC
j_call: TRBJ1-2
v_call: TRBV27
d_call: TRBD1
clone_size: .

cdr3_aa: CASSPGQELNTEAFF
cdr3_nt: TGTGCCAGCTCACCGGGACAGGAATTGAACACTGAAGCTTTCTTT
j_call: TRBJ1-1
v_call: TRBV18
d_call: TRBD1
clone_size: .

cdr3_aa: CATGDTEAFF
cdr3_nt: TGTGCCACCGGCGACACTGAAGCTTTCTTT
j_call: TRBJ1-1
v_call: TRBV10-3
d_call: .
clone_size: .

cdr3_aa: CASSPRSVPIANTGELFF
cdr3_nt: TGTGCCAGCTCACCACGCTCGGTTCCGATAGCGAACACCGGGGAGCTGTTTTTT
j_call: TRBJ2-2
v_call: TRBV18
d_call: .
clone_size: .

cdr3_aa: CASTPWTGQLNYGYTF
cdr3_nt: TGTGCCAGCACCCCTTGGACTGGGCAGCTTAACTATGGCTACACCTTC
j_call: TRBJ1-2
v_call: TRBV11-2
d_call: .
clone_size: few

cdr3_aa: CAIKNAATIGNTIYF
cdr3_nt: TGTGCCATCAAAAATGCAGCGACAATTGGAAACACCATATATTTT
j_call: TRBJ1-3
v_call: TRBV10-3
d_call: .
clone_size: .

cdr3_aa: CASSEGRGSDYGYTF
cdr3_nt: TGTGCCAGCAGTGAGGGCAGGGGATCGGACTATGGCTACACCTTC
j_call: TRBJ1-2
v_call: TRBV2
d_call: .
clone_size: .

cdr3_aa: CAISEASGDADTQYF
cdr3_nt: TGTGCCATCAGTGAGGCTAGCGGGGATGCAGATACGCAGTATTTT
j_call: TRBJ2-3
v_call: TRBV10-3
d_call: TRBD2
clone_size: .

cdr3_aa: CASSLPGSNQPQHF
cdr3_nt: TGTGCCAGCAGTTTACCAGGGAGCAATCAGCCCCAGCATTTT
j_call: TRBJ1-5
v_call: TRBV27
d_call: .
clone_size: once

cdr3_aa: CASSPTGYDTQYF
cdr3_nt: TGTGCCAGCTCACCAACTGGGTATGATACGCAGTATTTT
j_call: TRBJ2-3
v_call: TRBV18
d_call: .
clone_size: .

cdr3_aa: CASSRQGSTEAFF
cdr3_nt: TGTGCCAGCAGCCGACAGGGGTCCACTGAAGCTTTCTTT
j_call: TRBJ1-1
v_call: TRBV11-2
d_call: TRBD1
clone_size: .

cdr3_aa: CASARLTDSYGYTF
cdr3_nt: TGTGCCAGCGCCCGGCTGACAGATAGCTATGGCTACACCTTC
j_call: TRBJ1-2
v_call: TRBV2
d_call: .
clone_size: medium-sized

cdr3_aa: CASRGASYSNQPQHF
cdr3_nt: TGTGCCAGCCGGGGGGCCAGTTATAGCAATCAGCCCCAGCATTTT
j_call: TRBJ1-5
v_call: TRBV2
d_call: .
clone_size: .

cdr3_aa: CATSRRQGHGYTF
cdr3_nt: TGTGCCACCAGCAGAAGACAGGGCCATGGCTACACCTTC
j_call: TRBJ1-2
v_call: TRBV15
d_call: TRBD1
clone_size: .

cdr3_aa: CAWSEKGVYEQYF
cdr3_nt: TGTGCCTGGAGTGAGAAAGGAGTCTACGAGCAGTACTTC
j_call: TRBJ2-7
v_call: TRBV30
d_call: .
clone_size: .

cdr3_aa: CASSSPPTGVTTEAFF
cdr3_nt: TGTGCCAGCAGCTCCCCCCCGACAGGGGTGACCACTGAAGCTTTCTTT
j_call: TRBJ1-1
v_call: TRBV5-6
d_call: TRBD1
clone_size: .

cdr3_aa: CASSLDPPGGVSYNEQFF
cdr3_nt: TGCGCCAGCAGCTTAGACCCCCCCGGGGGGGTCTCCTACAATGAGCAGTTCTTC
j_call: TRBJ2-1
v_call: TRBV5-1
d_call: TRBD2
clone_size: .

cdr3_aa: CASSPYPRSGGTYNEQFF
cdr3_nt: TGTGCCAGCAGTCCCTACCCTAGAAGCGGGGGGACGTACAATGAGCAGTTCTTC
j_call: TRBJ2-1
v_call: TRBV27
d_call: TRBD2
clone_size: .

cdr3_aa: CASTLVPGLPGRDTQYF
cdr3_nt: TGTGCCAGCACCCTAGTTCCGGGACTACCTGGACGGGATACGCAGTATTTT
j_call: TRBJ2-3
v_call: TRBV5-4
d_call: TRBD2
clone_size: .

cdr3_aa: CASSPRTSDTDTQYF
cdr3_nt: TGTGCCAGCAGCCCTAGGACTAGCGACACAGATACGCAGTATTTT
j_call: TRBJ2-3
v_call: TRBV4-2
d_call: TRBD2
clone_size: .

cdr3_aa: CASSMGQGNNQPQHF
cdr3_nt: TGTGCCAGTAGTATGGGACAGGGTAACAATCAGCCCCAGCATTTT
j_call: TRBJ1-5
v_call: TRBV19
d_call: TRBD1
clone_size: .

cdr3_aa: CASSLWGLASDEQFF
cdr3_nt: TGTGCCAGCAGTTTATGGGGACTAGCCAGTGATGAGCAGTTCTTC
j_call: TRBJ2-1
v_call: TRBV27
d_call: TRBD2
clone_size: .

cdr3_aa: CASSAGTKYEQYF
cdr3_nt: TGTGCCAGTAGCGCCGGGACAAAGTACGAGCAGTACTTC
j_call: TRBJ2-7
v_call: TRBV6-6
d_call: .
clone_size: .

cdr3_aa: CASSEVRGASQHF
cdr3_nt: TGTGCCAGCAGTGAAGTGAGGGGGGCATCCCAGCATTTT
j_call: TRBJ1-5
v_call: TRBV2
d_call: .
clone_size: .

cdr3_aa: CASSLSLQGNGELFF
cdr3_nt: TGCGCCAGCAGCTTGAGTTTACAGGGAAACGGGGAGCTGTTTTTT
j_call: TRBJ2-2
v_call: TRBV5-1
d_call: .
clone_size: .

cdr3_aa: CASSVWQANTGELFF
cdr3_nt: TGTGCCAGCAGTGTATGGCAGGCGAACACCGGGGAGCTGTTTTTT
j_call: TRBJ2-2
v_call: TRBV2
d_call: .
clone_size: .

cdr3_aa: CASSANDRGGGDTQYF
cdr3_nt: TGTGCCAGCAGCGCCAACGACAGGGGGGGAGGAGATACGCAGTATTTT
j_call: TRBJ2-3
v_call: TRBV5-4
d_call: TRBD1
clone_size: once

cdr3_aa: CASSQTGTSSGNTIYF
cdr3_nt: TGTGCCAGCAGCCAAACAGGGACCAGCTCTGGAAACACCATATATTTT
j_call: TRBJ1-3
v_call: TRBV16
d_call: .
clone_size: .

cdr3_aa: CAISVETGGDYGYTF
cdr3_nt: TGTGCCATCAGTGTTGAGACAGGGGGCGACTATGGCTACACCTTC
j_call: TRBJ1-2
v_call: TRBV10-3
d_call: TRBD1
clone_size: .

cdr3_aa: CASSIWGAGANVLTF
cdr3_nt: TGTGCCAGTAGTATATGGGGGGCCGGGGCCAACGTCCTGACTTTC
j_call: TRBJ2-6
v_call: TRBV19
d_call: .
clone_size: .

cdr3_aa: CASSLLTSGGKEQYF
cdr3_nt: TGCGCCAGCAGCTTGTTGACTAGCGGGGGCAAAGAGCAGTACTTC
j_call: TRBJ2-7
v_call: TRBV5-1
d_call: TRBD2
clone_size: .

cdr3_aa: CASSRSQYGEQFF
cdr3_nt: TGTGCTAGCAGCAGAAGTCAGTACGGTGAGCAGTTCTTC
j_call: TRBJ2-1
v_call: TRBV7-7
d_call: .
clone_size: .

cdr3_aa: CASSLATTGGNTGELFF
cdr3_nt: TGTGCCAGCAGCTTAGCTACGACAGGGGGGAACACCGGGGAGCTGTTTTTT
j_call: TRBJ2-2
v_call: TRBV7-2
d_call: TRBD1
clone_size: .

cdr3_aa: CASSRGPLDSGNTIYF
cdr3_nt: TGTGCCAGCTCGCGGGGCCCATTGGACTCTGGAAACACCATATATTTT
j_call: TRBJ1-3
v_call: TRBV18
d_call: .
clone_size: once

cdr3_aa: CAIRDGTLSNSPLHF
cdr3_nt: TGTGCCATCAGGGACGGGACACTCTCGAATTCACCCCTCCACTTT
j_call: TRBJ1-6
v_call: TRBV10-3
d_call: .
clone_size: .

cdr3_aa: CASSQDPGGGETQYF
cdr3_nt: TGCGCCAGCAGCCAAGACCCAGGGGGCGGGGAGACCCAGTACTTC
j_call: TRBJ2-5
v_call: TRBV4-1
d_call: TRBD1
clone_size: .

cdr3_aa: CASSSLSTGELFF
cdr3_nt: TGTGCCAGCAGTTCACTGAGTACCGGGGAGCTGTTTTTT
j_call: TRBJ2-2
v_call: TRBV28
d_call: .
clone_size: .

cdr3_aa: CASSPNDRENTGELFF
cdr3_nt: TGTGCCAGCAGTCCGAATGACAGGGAGAACACCGGGGAGCTGTTTTTT
j_call: TRBJ2-2
v_call: TRBV11-3
d_call: TRBD1
clone_size: .

cdr3_aa: CASHAGASNQPQHF
cdr3_nt: TGTGCCAGTCATGCAGGGGCTAGCAATCAGCCCCAGCATTTT
j_call: TRBJ1-5
v_call: TRBV27
d_call: .
clone_size: .

cdr3_aa: CASSWGPSGGSYNEQFF
cdr3_nt: TGTGCCAGCAGCTGGGGCCCTAGCGGGGGCTCCTACAATGAGCAGTTCTTC
j_call: TRBJ2-1
v_call: TRBV28
d_call: TRBD2
clone_size: .

cdr3_aa: CASRREQAHPGNEQFF
cdr3_nt: TGTGCCAGCAGAAGAGAACAGGCTCACCCGGGGAATGAGCAGTTCTTC
j_call: TRBJ2-1
v_call: TRBV7-9
d_call: .
clone_size: .

cdr3_aa: CASSPHRGRNTGELFF
cdr3_nt: TGTGCCAGCAGCCCCCACAGGGGTAGAAACACCGGGGAGCTGTTTTTT
j_call: TRBJ2-2
v_call: TRBV7-9
d_call: TRBD1
clone_size: .

cdr3_aa: CASSLGLYNEQFF
cdr3_nt: TGTGCCAGCAGCTTAGGGTTATACAATGAGCAGTTCTTC
j_call: TRBJ2-1
v_call: TRBV7-8
d_call: .
clone_size: .

cdr3_aa: CASLGPEGYTF
cdr3_nt: TGTGCCAGTTTGGGACCGGAGGGCTACACCTTC
j_call: TRBJ1-2
v_call: TRBV2
d_call: .
clone_size: few

cdr3_aa: CASSQGTGPSDEQYF
cdr3_nt: TGCGCCAGCAGCCAAGGAACAGGGCCCTCGGACGAGCAGTACTTC
j_call: TRBJ2-7
v_call: TRBV4-1
d_call: .
clone_size: .

cdr3_aa: CASSLQGNTEAFF
cdr3_nt: TGTGCCAGCAGCTTACAGGGGAACACTGAAGCTTTCTTT
j_call: TRBJ1-1
v_call: TRBV5-4
d_call: .
clone_size: .

cdr3_aa: CASSYDSYNSPLHF
cdr3_nt: TGTGCCAGCAGTTACGACTCCTATAATTCACCCCTCCACTTT
j_call: TRBJ1-6
v_call: TRBV27
d_call: .
clone_size: .

cdr3_aa: CASSWISGGYQETQYF
cdr3_nt: TGTGCCAGCAGTTGGATAAGCGGGGGGTACCAAGAGACCCAGTACTTC
j_call: TRBJ2-5
v_call: TRBV28
d_call: TRBD2
clone_size: .

cdr3_aa: CASSVPAGGDPEAFF
cdr3_nt: TGTGCCAGCAGTGTCCCCGCAGGGGGCGACCCTGAAGCTTTCTTT
j_call: TRBJ1-1
v_call: TRBV6-1
d_call: TRBD1
clone_size: .

cdr3_aa: CASSSTGDNSPLHF
cdr3_nt: TGCGCCAGCAGCTCAACAGGGGACAATTCACCCCTCCACTTT
j_call: TRBJ1-6
v_call: TRBV5-1
d_call: TRBD1
clone_size: .

cdr3_aa: CASSLYSTSGGSHEQYF
cdr3_nt: TGCGCCAGCAGCTTGTATTCTACTAGCGGGGGATCCCACGAGCAGTACTTC
j_call: TRBJ2-7
v_call: TRBV5-1
d_call: TRBD2
clone_size: .

cdr3_aa: CASRGAGGTGELFF
cdr3_nt: TGCGCCAGTCGGGGAGCGGGAGGTACCGGGGAGCTGTTTTTT
j_call: TRBJ2-2
v_call: TRBV5-1
d_call: TRBD2
clone_size: .